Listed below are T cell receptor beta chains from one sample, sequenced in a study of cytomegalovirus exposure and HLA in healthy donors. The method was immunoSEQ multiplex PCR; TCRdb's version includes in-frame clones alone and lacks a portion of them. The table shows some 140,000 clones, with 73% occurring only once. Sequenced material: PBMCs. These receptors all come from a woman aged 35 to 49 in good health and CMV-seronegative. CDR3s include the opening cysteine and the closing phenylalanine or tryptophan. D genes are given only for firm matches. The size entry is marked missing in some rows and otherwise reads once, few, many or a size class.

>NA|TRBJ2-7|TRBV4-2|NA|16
CASSQDLPPFAGEQYF
TGTGCCAGCAGCCAAGATCTCCCCCCGTTCGCGGGCGAGCAGTACTTC
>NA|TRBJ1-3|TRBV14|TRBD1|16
CASSRSGTGFGNTIYF
TGTGCCAGCAGCCGATCCGGGACAGGCTTTGGAAACACCATATATTTT
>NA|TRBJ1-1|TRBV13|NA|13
CASSQGMDTEAFF
TGTGCCAGCTCCCAGGGGATGGACACTGAAGCTTTCTTT
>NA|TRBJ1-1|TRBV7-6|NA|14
CASSFRGVGTEAFF
TGTGCCAGCAGCTTTAGGGGTGTGGGCACTGAAGCTTTCTTT
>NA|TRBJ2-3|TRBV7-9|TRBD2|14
CSSSFGAGGDTQYF
TGTTCCAGCAGCTTTGGGGCGGGGGGCGATACGCAGTATTTT
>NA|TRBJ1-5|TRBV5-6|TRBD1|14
CASSLRGQGSPQHF
TGTGCCAGCAGCCTCAGGGGACAGGGTTCGCCCCAGCATTTT
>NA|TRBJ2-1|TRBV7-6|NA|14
CASSLAGGRGEQFF
TGTGCCAGCAGCTTAGCGGGGGGGCGGGGTGAGCAGTTCTTC
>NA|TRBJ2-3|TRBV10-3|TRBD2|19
CAISGSLAGGLISTDTQYF
TGTGCCATCAGTGGATCTCTAGCGGGGGGGCTGATTAGCACAGATACGCAGTATTTT
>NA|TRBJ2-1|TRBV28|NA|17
CASSSPTTINSYNEQFF
TGTGCCAGCAGTTCGCCGACAACCATCAACTCCTACAATGAGCAGTTCTTC
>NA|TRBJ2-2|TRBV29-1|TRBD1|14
CSVGQGTTTGELFF
TGCAGCGTAGGACAGGGAACTACCACCGGGGAGCTGTTTTTT
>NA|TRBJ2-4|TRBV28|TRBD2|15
CASSAAGGGKNIQYF
TGTGCCAGCAGTGCAGCGGGGGGGGGCAAAAACATTCAGTACTTC
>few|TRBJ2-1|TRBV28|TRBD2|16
CASSPPGLAYYNEQFF
TGTGCCAGCAGTCCCCCAGGACTAGCCTACTACAATGAGCAGTTCTTC
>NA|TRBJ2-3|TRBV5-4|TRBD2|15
CASRLTSGGPDTQYF
TGTGCCAGCAGACTGACTAGCGGGGGGCCGGATACGCAGTATTTT
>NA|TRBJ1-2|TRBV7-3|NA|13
CASSLTAEGGYTF
TGTGCCAGCAGCTTAACGGCCGAGGGTGGCTACACCTTC
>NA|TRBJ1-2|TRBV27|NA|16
CASSLAPGHTVYGYTF
TGTGCCAGCAGTCTCGCCCCGGGTCATACTGTCTATGGCTACACCTTC
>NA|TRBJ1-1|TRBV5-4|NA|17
CASRPGGRENLNTEAFF
TGTGCCAGCAGGCCTGGGGGCCGGGAAAACCTGAACACTGAAGCTTTCTTT
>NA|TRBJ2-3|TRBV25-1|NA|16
CASSEFRTDSTDTQYF
TGTGCCAGCAGTGAATTCAGGACAGATAGCACAGATACGCAGTATTTT
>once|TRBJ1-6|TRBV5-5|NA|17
CASSLIGGREDNSPLHF
TGTGCCAGCAGCTTGATCGGAGGGAGAGAGGATAATTCACCCCTCCACTTT
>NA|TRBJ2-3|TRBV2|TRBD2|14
CATPTSRSTDTQYF
TGTGCCACCCCGACTAGCCGAAGCACAGATACGCAGTATTTT
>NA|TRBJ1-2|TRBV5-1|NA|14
CASSLGTTNYGYTF
TGCGCCAGCAGCTTGGGTACTACTAACTATGGCTACACCTTC
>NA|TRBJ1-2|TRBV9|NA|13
CASSGQRNYGYTF
TGTGCCAGCAGCGGACAGCGAAACTATGGCTACACCTTC
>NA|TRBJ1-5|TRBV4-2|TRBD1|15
CASSQETGGPDTQHF
TGTGCCAGCAGCCAAGAGACAGGGGGCCCAGATACGCAGCATTTT
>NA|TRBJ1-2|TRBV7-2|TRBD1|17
CASSLVPSAGGGYGYTF
TGTGCCAGCAGCTTAGTGCCCTCGGCAGGGGGCGGCTATGGCTACACCTTC
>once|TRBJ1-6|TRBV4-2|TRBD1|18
CASSQDVRTGKENSPLHF
TGTGCCAGCAGCCAGGATGTCCGGACAGGGAAAGAAAACTCACCCCTCCACTTT
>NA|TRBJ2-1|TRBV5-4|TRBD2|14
CASSLLAGYNEQFF
TGTGCCAGCAGCCTCTTAGCGGGGTACAATGAGCAGTTCTTC
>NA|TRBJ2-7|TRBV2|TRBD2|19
CASSEFDGLAGTRSYEQYF
TGTGCCAGCAGTGAATTCGACGGACTAGCGGGTACTCGCTCCTACGAGCAGTACTTC
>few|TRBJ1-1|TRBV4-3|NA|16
CASSQDWGAMNTEAFF
TGCGCCAGCAGCCAAGATTGGGGCGCCATGAACACTGAAGCTTTCTTT